This T cell receptor beta chain was profiled in a study of Ad26.COV2.S vaccination and SARS-CoV-2 variants. Study background: Ad26.COV2.S was injected intramuscularly once or twice, 56 days apart.

CDR1 and CDR2 from the germline V gene are LGHNA and YNFKEQ. This CDR3 contains 15 residues. V was clipped by 4 bases and J by 4 bases, with 14 bases between them. The study's findings and limits: In vaccinated individuals, spike-specific CD8+ and CD4+ T cell responses reportedly displayed substantial breadth. Spike-specific TCR breadth in vaccine recipients exceeded that seen in placebo recipients.

In its sample, this clone was seen a few times. The antigen remains unidentified. The data were produced by immunoSEQ multiplex PCR, yet TCRdb's version contains in-frame clones alone and is incomplete. The table records about 420,000 clones, around 89% of them present only once. Described treatment: about 20 received Ad26.COV2.S at low or high dose, single or two shots; about 5 received placebo; per-sample allocation not given. Specimens were obtained on day 63 following the first vaccine or placebo injection. The shot given was an Ad26 vector that makes Wuhan-strain SARS-CoV-2 spike. The clonotype originates from a person between 18 and 65 years old who received the Ad26.COV2.S COVID-19 vaccine or a placebo. The material was peripheral blood, obtained in a trial of Ad26.COV2.S vaccine versus placebo. This chain connects TRBV4-2 to TRBJ1-3, with a weak D call TRBD1 (5 bases). The CDR3 DNA follows: TGTGCCAGCAGCCGACACGTGACAGAGGGAAACACCATATATTTT. Translated: CASSRHVTEGNTIYF.